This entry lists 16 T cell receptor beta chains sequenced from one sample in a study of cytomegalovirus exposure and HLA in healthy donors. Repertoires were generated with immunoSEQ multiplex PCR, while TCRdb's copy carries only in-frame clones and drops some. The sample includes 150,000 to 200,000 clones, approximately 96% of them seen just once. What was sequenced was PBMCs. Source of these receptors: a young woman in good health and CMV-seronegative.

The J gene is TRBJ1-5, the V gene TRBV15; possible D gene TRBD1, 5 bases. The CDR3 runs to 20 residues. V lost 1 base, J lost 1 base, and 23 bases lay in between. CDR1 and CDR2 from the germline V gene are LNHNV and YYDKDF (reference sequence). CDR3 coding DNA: TGTGCCACCAGCAGAGCCCAGTTTCCGTTGTCCGGGGGGAGCAATCAGCCCCAGCATTTT. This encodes CATSRAQFPLSGGSNQPQHF.

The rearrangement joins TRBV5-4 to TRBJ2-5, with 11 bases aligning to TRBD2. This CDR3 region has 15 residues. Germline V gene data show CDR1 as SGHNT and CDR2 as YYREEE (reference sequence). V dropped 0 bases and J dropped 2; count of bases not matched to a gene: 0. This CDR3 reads CASSLGLAGQETQYF. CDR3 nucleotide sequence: TGTGCCAGCAGCTTGGGACTAGCGGGGCAAGAGACCCAGTACTTC.

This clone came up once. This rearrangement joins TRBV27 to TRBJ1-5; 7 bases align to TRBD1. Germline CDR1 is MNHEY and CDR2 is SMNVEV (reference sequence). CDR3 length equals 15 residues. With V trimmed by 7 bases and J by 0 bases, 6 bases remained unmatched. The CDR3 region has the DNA TGTGCCAGCAAGCCCAACAGGGGTAGCAATCAGCCCCAGCATTTT. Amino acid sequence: CASKPNRGSNQPQHF.

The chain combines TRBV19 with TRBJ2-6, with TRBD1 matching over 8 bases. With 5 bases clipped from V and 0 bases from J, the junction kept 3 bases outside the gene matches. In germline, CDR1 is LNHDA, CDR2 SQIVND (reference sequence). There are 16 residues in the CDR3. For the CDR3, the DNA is TGTGCCAGTAGTCCGGGGACAGGCTCTGGGGCCAACGTCCTGACTTTC. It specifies CASSPGTGSGANVLTF.

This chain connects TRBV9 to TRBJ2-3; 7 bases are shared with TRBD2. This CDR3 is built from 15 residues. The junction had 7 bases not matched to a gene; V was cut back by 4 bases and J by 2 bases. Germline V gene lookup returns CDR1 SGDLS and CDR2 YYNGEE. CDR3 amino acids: CASSIGGISTDTQYF. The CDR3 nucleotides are TGTGCCAGCAGCATCGGGGGGATTTCCACAGATACGCAGTATTTT. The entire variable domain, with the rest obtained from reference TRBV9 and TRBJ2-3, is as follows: DSGVTQTPKHLITATGQRVTLRCSPRSGDLSVYWYQQSLDQGLQFLIQYYNGEERAKGNILERFSAQQFPDLHSELNLSSLELGDSALYFCASSIGGISTDTQYFGPGTRLTVL.

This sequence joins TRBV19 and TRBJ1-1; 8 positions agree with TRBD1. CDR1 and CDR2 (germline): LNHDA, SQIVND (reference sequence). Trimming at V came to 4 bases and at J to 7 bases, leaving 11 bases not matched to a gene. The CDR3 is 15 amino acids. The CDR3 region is CASSRQGLDRHEAFF. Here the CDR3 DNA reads TGTGCCAGTAGTAGACAGGGGCTTGACCGTCATGAAGCTTTCTTT.

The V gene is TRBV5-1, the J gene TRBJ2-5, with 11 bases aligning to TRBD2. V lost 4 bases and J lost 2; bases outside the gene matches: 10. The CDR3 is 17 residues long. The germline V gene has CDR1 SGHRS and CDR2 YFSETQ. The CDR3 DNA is TGCGCCAGCAGCACACTATATAGCGGGGGGGGTCAAGAGACCCAGTACTTC. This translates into CASSTLYSGGGQETQYF.

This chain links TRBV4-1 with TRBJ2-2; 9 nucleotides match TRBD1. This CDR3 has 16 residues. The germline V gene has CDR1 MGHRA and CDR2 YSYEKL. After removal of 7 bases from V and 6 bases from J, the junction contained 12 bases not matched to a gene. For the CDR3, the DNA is TGCGCCAGCATGCCCGATGGACAGGGGATCGCCGGGGAGCTGTTTTTT. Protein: CASMPDGQGIAGELFF.

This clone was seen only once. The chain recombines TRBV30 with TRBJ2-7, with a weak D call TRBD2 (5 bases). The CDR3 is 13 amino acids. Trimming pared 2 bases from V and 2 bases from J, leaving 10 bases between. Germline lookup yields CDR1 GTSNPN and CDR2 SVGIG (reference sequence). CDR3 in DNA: TGTGCCTGGAGTCCGGGGATCCCCTACGAGCAGTACTTC. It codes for CAWSPGIPYEQYF.

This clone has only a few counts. CDR3 sequence reads: CASSPGTSPYEQYF. The CDR3 coding sequence is TGTGCCAGCAGCCCAGGGACTAGCCCCTACGAGCAGTACTTC. The chain carries TRBV7-2 and TRBJ2-7, with 9 positions matching TRBD2. Losses at the gene ends were 5 bases for V and 2 bases for J; bases not matched to a gene: 4. CDR3 length equals 14 residues. Germline assignment: CDR1 SGHTA and CDR2 FQGNSA.

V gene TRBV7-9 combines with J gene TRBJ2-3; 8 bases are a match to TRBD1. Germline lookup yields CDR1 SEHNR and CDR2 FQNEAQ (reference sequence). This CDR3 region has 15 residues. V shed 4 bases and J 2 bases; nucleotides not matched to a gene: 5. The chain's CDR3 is CASSYRDRPTDTQYF. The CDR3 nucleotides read TGTGCCAGCAGCTATAGGGACAGGCCCACAGATACGCAGTATTTT.

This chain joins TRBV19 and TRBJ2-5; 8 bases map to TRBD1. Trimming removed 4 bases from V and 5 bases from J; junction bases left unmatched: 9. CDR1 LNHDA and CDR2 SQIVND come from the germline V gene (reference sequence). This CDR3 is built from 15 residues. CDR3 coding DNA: TGTGCCAGTAGTACCGGACAGGGATTAGTGGAGACCCAGTACTTC. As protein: CASSTGQGLVETQYF.

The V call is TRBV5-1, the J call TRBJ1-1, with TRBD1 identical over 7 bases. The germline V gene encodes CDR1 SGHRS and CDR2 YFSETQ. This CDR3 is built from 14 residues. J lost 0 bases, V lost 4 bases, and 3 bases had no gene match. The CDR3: CASSRGQLNTEAFF. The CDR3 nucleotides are TGCGCCAGCAGCCGGGGACAGTTGAACACTGAAGCTTTCTTT.

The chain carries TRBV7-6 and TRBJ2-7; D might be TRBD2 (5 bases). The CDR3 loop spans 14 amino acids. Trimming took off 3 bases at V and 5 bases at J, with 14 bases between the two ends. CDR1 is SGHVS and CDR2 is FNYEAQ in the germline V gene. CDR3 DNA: TGTGCCAGCAGCTTTTCCGACTATGGGGACGAGCAGTACTTC. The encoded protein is CASSFSDYGDEQYF.

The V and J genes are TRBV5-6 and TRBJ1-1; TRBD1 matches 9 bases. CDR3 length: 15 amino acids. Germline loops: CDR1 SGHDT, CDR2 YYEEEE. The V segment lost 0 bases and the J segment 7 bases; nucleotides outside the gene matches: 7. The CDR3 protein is CASSLDTGGGSEAFF. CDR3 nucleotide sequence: TGTGCCAGCAGCTTGGATACAGGGGGCGGGAGTGAAGCTTTCTTT.

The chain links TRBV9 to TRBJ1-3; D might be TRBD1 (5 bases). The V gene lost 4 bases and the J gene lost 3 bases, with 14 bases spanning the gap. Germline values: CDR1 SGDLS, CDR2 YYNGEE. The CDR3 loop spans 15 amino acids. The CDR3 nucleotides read TGTGCCAGCAGCCCCCCCGGGAGGGGTGGAAACACCATATATTTT. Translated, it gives CASSPPGRGGNTIYF.